This TCR beta chain was sequenced for a study of cytomegalovirus exposure and HLA in healthy donors. A multiplex PCR was run with 60 Vbeta primers and 13 Jbeta primers. TCRdb keeps only in-frame clones here, not all; method: immunoSEQ multiplex PCR. The sample yields approximately 190,000 clones, around four fifths seen once. CDR3 size: 16 residues. From germline, CDR1 is MDHEN and CDR2 SYDVKM. The V end lost 4 bases, the J end lost 1 base, and 16 bases lay between the germline ends. The chain is built from TRBV28 and TRBJ1-1, with no clear D. The clonotype originates from a man in his forties in good health and CMV-seropositive. Sequenced sample: PBMCs. CDR3 DNA: TGTGCCAGCAGTTCCCCTAGCCGCGGGCAGAACACTGAAGCTTTCTTT. Translating it yields CASSSPSRGQNTEAFF. Complete variable domain (other parts from reference TRBV28 and TRBJ1-1): DVKVTQSSRYLVKRTGEKVFLECVQDMDHENMFWYRQDPGLGLRLIYFSYDVKMKEKGDIPEGYSVSREKKERFSLILESASTNQTSMYLCASSSPSRGQNTEAFFGQGTRLTVV.